The 29 T cell receptor beta chains reported below all come from one sample, sequenced in a study of cytomegalovirus exposure and HLA in healthy donors. A multiplex PCR was run with 60 Vbeta primers and 13 Jbeta primers. TCRdb keeps only in-frame clones here, not all; method: immunoSEQ multiplex PCR. The repertoire holds approximately 170,000 clones, with over 65% as singletons. The sample was PBMCs. Receptors were obtained from a female donor in good health and CMV-seronegative.

The V call is TRBV6-5, the J call TRBJ2-3; possible D gene TRBD1, 7 bases. Germline lookup yields CDR1 MNHEY and CDR2 SVGAGI. The CDR3 extends over 16 amino acids. V gave up 2 bases and J gave up 2 bases, with 14 bases separating them. The CDR3 reads CASSYRGTDFTDTQYF. The CDR3 coding sequence is TGTGCCAGCAGTTACCGGGGGACAGATTTCACAGATACGCAGTATTTT.

This chain uses TRBV4-3 with TRBJ2-7; D is perhaps TRBD2 (6 bases). Deletions cut 3 bases from V and 2 bases from J, with 14 bases between. The germline V gene has CDR1 LGHNA and CDR2 YSLEER. This CDR3 is built from 15 residues. CDR3 in amino acids: CASSQGFAGTYEQYF. The CDR3, as DNA: TGCGCCAGCAGCCAGGGTTTTGCGGGGACCTACGAGCAGTACTTC.

V and J are TRBV5-1 and TRBJ2-1; 15 nucleotides match TRBD2. Losses at the gene ends were 2 bases for V and 2 bases for J; bases not matched to a gene: 5. This CDR3 is built from 18 residues. Germline V lookup: CDR1 SGHRS, CDR2 YFSETQ. In DNA form, the CDR3 reads TGCGCCAGCAGCTTAGGACTAGCGGGAGGGCGGACCTACAATGAGCAGTTCTTC. Its translation: CASSLGLAGGRTYNEQFF.

The rearrangement links TRBV4-3 to TRBJ1-4; no firm D call. This CDR3 is 15 amino acids long. Germline-derived CDR1 and CDR2 are LGHNA and YSLEER. The germline V and J ends were trimmed by 1 base and 2 bases, with 8 bases remaining between them. The CDR3 loop is CASSQATATNEKLFF. Here the CDR3 DNA reads TGCGCCAGCAGCCAAGCGACTGCGACTAATGAAAAACTGTTTTTT.

V and J are TRBV7-8 and TRBJ2-2, with D perhaps matching TRBD2 (6 bases). V was shortened by 4 bases and J by 5 bases, with 23 bases between the two germline ends. Germline CDR1 is SGHVS and CDR2 is FQNEAQ. This CDR3 is built from 18 residues. CDR3 DNA sequence: TGTGCCAGCAGCTCATCCCGGGGCGGTATCGCGGGGACCGGGGAGCTGTTTTTT. It yields the protein CASSSSRGGIAGTGELFF.

The chain links TRBV4-1 to TRBJ2-2; weak D call: TRBD2 (5 bases). The CDR3 loop spans 14 amino acids. Deletions cut 4 bases from V and 3 bases from J, with 9 bases between. Germline V gives CDR1 MGHRA, CDR2 YSYEKL. The CDR3 sequence: CASSLQEDTGELFF. Here the CDR3 DNA reads TGCGCCAGCAGCCTCCAGGAGGACACCGGGGAGCTGTTTTTT.

This clone is a singleton in its sample. The chain joins TRBV5-1 to TRBJ2-1; 10 positions agree with TRBD2. Trimming removed 0 bases from V and 7 bases from J; junction bases left unmatched: 10. There are 17 residues in the CDR3. Germline V gene sequence: CDR1 SGHRS, CDR2 YFSETQ. The CDR3 region has the DNA TGCGCCAGCAGCTTGGGACGTACTAGCGGGATCGGTAATGAGCAGTTCTTC. This encodes CASSLGRTSGIGNEQFF.

This sequence joins TRBV11-2 and TRBJ2-5, with unresolved D. CDR1 is SGHAT and CDR2 is FQNNGV in the germline V gene. CDR3 length: 13 residues. V was trimmed by 2 bases and J by 2 bases, leaving 6 bases between them. The CDR3 DNA reads as TGTGCCAGCAGCTTAAATCAGCAAGAGACCCAGTACTTC. Encoded protein: CASSLNQQETQYF. The whole variable domain, filled in from reference TRBV11-2 and TRBJ2-5, reads EAGVAQSPRYKIIEKRQSVAFWCNPISGHATLYWYQQILGQGPKLLIQFQNNGVVDDSQLPKDRFSAERLKGVDSTLKIQPAKLEDSAVYLCASSLNQQETQYFGPGTRLLVL.

The rearrangement joins TRBV5-5 to TRBJ2-3; D gene uncertain. V lost 4 bases to trimming and J lost 3 bases, with 6 bases between them. The CDR3 has 12 amino acids. Germline assignment: CDR1 SGHKS and CDR2 YYEKEE (reference sequence). CDR3 amino acids: CASSLETDTQYF. Here the CDR3 DNA reads TGTGCCAGCAGCCTAGAAACAGATACGCAGTATTTT.

The chain is built from TRBV11-2 and TRBJ2-5, with 9 positions matching TRBD1. TRBJ2-7 explains the end of the DNA better; the J call may be wrong. The CDR3 is 13 residues long. Germline V gives CDR1 SGHAT, CDR2 FQNNGV. The CDR3 nucleotides are TGTGCCAGCAGCCGACAGGGGGCCTACGAGCAGTACTTC. Translated: CASSRQGAYEQYF.

The rearrangement uses TRBV6-5 and TRBJ1-2, with a tentative D call TRBD1 (6 bases). Trimming took 7 bases from V and 9 from J, leaving 18 bases between them. The CDR3 contains 13 residues. CDR1 and CDR2 (germline): MNHEY, SVGAGI. CDR3 amino acids: CASTAGGQGRYTF. The CDR3 DNA is TGTGCCAGCACCGCGGGGGGTCAGGGGCGCTACACCTTC.

This sequence joins TRBV5-1 and TRBJ2-5; no definite D call. With 4 bases removed from V and 0 bases from J, the gap between germline ends came to 10 bases. The CDR3 totals 14 residues. Germline-derived CDR1 and CDR2 are SGHRS and YFSETQ. The CDR3 nucleotides read TGCGCCAGCAGCCTTCGACTGCACCAAGAGACCCAGTACTTC. It is translated as CASSLRLHQETQYF.

In this sample, this clone turned up many times. This rearrangement joins TRBV5-4 to TRBJ1-5, with 8 bases aligning to TRBD1. Trimming cost V 4 bases and J 0 bases; bases outside gene matches: 18. The CDR3 length is 20 residues. The germline CDR1 and CDR2 sequences are SGHNT and YYREEE (reference sequence). CDR3 sequence: CASSGGQVLHPHYSNQPQHF. The CDR3 DNA follows: TGTGCCAGCAGCGGGGGACAGGTCCTCCACCCCCATTATAGCAATCAGCCCCAGCATTTT. The full variable domain, with the rest looked up from reference TRBV5-4 and TRBJ1-5, is ETGVTQSPTHLIKTRGQQVTLRCSSQSGHNTVSWYQQALGQGPQFIFQYYREEENGRGNFPPRFSGLQFPNYSSELNVNALELDDSALYLCASSGGQVLHPHYSNQPQHFGDGTRLSIL.

This clone was found once. This chain uses TRBV29-1 with TRBJ2-2; D perhaps matches TRBD1 (5 bases). The V gene lost 7 bases and the J gene lost 6 bases, with 12 bases spanning the gap. In germline, CDR1 is SQVTM, CDR2 ANQGSEA. The CDR3 sequence is 12 residues long. The DNA of the CDR3 is TGCAGCGGGGGTCAGGGTTCCGGGGAGCTGTTTTTT. Its protein product is CSGGQGSGELFF.

This chain uses TRBV7-9 with TRBJ1-1, with unresolved D. The germline V gene encodes CDR1 SEHNR and CDR2 FQNEAQ (reference sequence). With 1 base removed from V and 7 bases from J, the gap between germline ends came to 7 bases. The CDR3 length is 12 residues. The CDR3 DNA reads TGTGCCAGCAGCTTAGAGCCGATTGAAGCTTTCTTT. It specifies CASSLEPIEAFF.

This clone was found a few times. The rearrangement links TRBV28 to TRBJ2-2; TRBD1 agrees at 9 bases. J was trimmed by 4 bases and V by 5 bases; bases with no gene match: 8. The CDR3 extends over 16 amino acids. Germline V lookup: CDR1 MDHEN, CDR2 SYDVKM. The CDR3 protein is CASSGPGQGSTGELFF. The CDR3 nucleotides are TGTGCCAGCAGTGGTCCGGGACAGGGCAGCACCGGGGAGCTGTTTTTT. The full variable domain, with the rest looked up from reference TRBV28 and TRBJ2-2, is DVKVTQSSRYLVKRTGEKVFLECVQDMDHENMFWYRQDPGLGLRLIYFSYDVKMKEKGDIPEGYSVSREKKERFSLILESASTNQTSMYLCASSGPGQGSTGELFFGEGSRLTVL.

V usage is TRBV28 and J usage is TRBJ1-1, with a weak D call TRBD1 (6 bases). The CDR3 has 15 residues. Germline CDR1 and CDR2: MDHEN and SYDVKM. Trimming left V 2 bases short and J 0 bases short, with 10 bases between. The CDR3 DNA sequence: TGTGCCAGCAGTTTAGGGGGCGAGGTGAACACTGAAGCTTTCTTT. Translating it yields CASSLGGEVNTEAFF.

V and J are TRBV7-9 and TRBJ2-1; 10 bases map to TRBD2. V shed 2 bases, J shed 4 bases, and the junction held 8 bases outside the gene matches. Per the germline V gene, CDR1 is SEHNR and CDR2 is FQNEAQ (reference sequence). The CDR3 is 17 amino acids. CDR3 sequence: CASSLYLLAGAYNEQFF. Written as DNA, the CDR3 is TGTGCCAGCAGCTTATACCTCCTAGCGGGGGCTTACAATGAGCAGTTCTTC. Filled out from reference TRBV7-9 and TRBJ2-1, the complete variable domain reads DTGVSQNPRHKITKRGQNVTFRCDPISEHNRLYWYRQTLGQGPEFLTYFQNEAQLEKSRLLSDRFSAERPKGSFSTLEIQRTEQGDSAMYLCASSLYLLAGAYNEQFFGPGTRLTVL.

The chain has TRBV5-6 and TRBJ2-5; D may be TRBD2 (6 bases). The V end lost 3 bases, the J end lost 4 bases, and 19 bases lay between the germline ends. This CDR3 spans 16 amino acids. Germline V gene sequence: CDR1 SGHDT, CDR2 YYEEEE. CDR3 residues: CASSSTGVGTRETQYF. CDR3 bases: TGTGCCAGCAGCTCCACGGGGGTGGGAACACGAGAGACCCAGTACTTC.

The rearrangement joins TRBV27 to TRBJ2-7; 9 nucleotides agree with TRBD2. V gave up 4 bases and J gave up 2 bases; unmatched junction bases: 9. This CDR3 is 16 amino acids long. The germline CDR1 and CDR2 sequences are MNHEY and SMNVEV (reference sequence). DNA for the CDR3: TGTGCCAGCAGTTGGTCCTTAGCGGGGGATACCTACGAGCAGTACTTC. Amino acids: CASSWSLAGDTYEQYF.

V and J are TRBV5-6 and TRBJ2-7, with D unclear. Germline values: CDR1 SGHDT, CDR2 YYEEEE. V was trimmed by 0 bases and J by 1 base, leaving 14 bases between them. There are 16 residues in the CDR3. DNA for the CDR3: TGTGCCAGCAGCTTGGGGCCCCCCTGGCGGTCCTACGAGCAGTACTTC. Translated, it gives CASSLGPPWRSYEQYF.

This chain joins TRBV7-2 and TRBJ2-3; D is unclear. The CDR3 spans 11 residues. V was pared by 7 bases and J by 2 bases, with 4 bases between. Germline V gene data show CDR1 as SGHTA and CDR2 as FQGNSA. Here the CDR3 DNA reads TGTGCCAGCACATTCACAGATACGCAGTATTTT. Its protein product is CASTFTDTQYF. Full variable domain (missing parts from reference TRBV7-2 and TRBJ2-3): GAGVSQSPSNKVTEKGKDVELRCDPISGHTALYWYRQSLGQGLEFLIYFQGNSAPDKSGLPSDRFSAERTGGSVSTLTIQRTQQEDSAVYLCASTFTDTQYFGPGTRLTVL.

This chain connects TRBV7-2 to TRBJ2-7, with TRBD1 matching over 8 bases. Germline CDR1 reads SGHTA; CDR2 reads FQGNSA. The CDR3 is 15 amino acids. V gave up 0 bases and J gave up 0 bases; unmatched junction bases: 1. CDR3 in DNA: TGTGCCAGCAGCTTAGCCGGACAGGGCTCCTACGAGCAGTACTTC. It translates to CASSLAGQGSYEQYF.

The chain is built from TRBV2 and TRBJ2-3, with 12 bases matching TRBD2. Germline V gene lookup returns CDR1 SNHLY and CDR2 FYNNEI. CDR3 size: 19 residues. V trimming: 10 bases; J trimming: 1 base; junction bases outside the gene matches: 18. Here the CDR3 DNA reads TGTGCCAACGGGGACATGCTAGCGGGGGGGCGGTGGGGCACAGATACGCAGTATTTT. Its translation is CANGDMLAGGRWGTDTQYF.

This clone was observed once. This sequence joins TRBV6-5 and TRBJ2-2; maybe TRBD1 (5 bases). The CDR3 has 15 amino acids. Looked up from germline, CDR1 is MNHEY and CDR2 is SVGAGI. The germline V and J ends were trimmed by 6 bases and 1 base, with 12 bases remaining between them. The CDR3 DNA sequence: TGTGCCAGCAGCCAAAGTACAGGGAACACCGGGGAGCTGTTTTTT. It yields the protein CASSQSTGNTGELFF.

V gene TRBV7-8 combines with J gene TRBJ2-7; 8 nucleotides match TRBD2. The junction had 15 bases not matched to a gene; V was cut back by 7 bases and J by 4 bases. This CDR3 spans 16 amino acids. The germline V gene encodes CDR1 SGHVS and CDR2 FQNEAQ. CDR3: CASNELAEGGRYEQYF. The DNA of the CDR3 is TGTGCCAGCAACGAATTAGCGGAGGGCGGGAGGTACGAGCAGTACTTC.

The chain has TRBV5-6 and TRBJ1-1, with D uncertain. Germline V gene lookup returns CDR1 SGHDT and CDR2 YYEEEE. The CDR3 runs to 15 residues. V shed 0 bases and J shed 4 bases, with 13 bases lying between them. The CDR3 DNA reads TGTGCCAGCAGCTTGGCAGGTCGGGCGGGCACTGAAGCTTTCTTT. Amino acid sequence: CASSLAGRAGTEAFF.

The chain combines TRBV30 with TRBJ2-7, with D perhaps TRBD2 (6 bases). There are 13 residues in the CDR3. Trimming cost V 8 bases and J 0 bases, with 14 bases left between them. Looked up from germline, CDR1 is GTSNPN and CDR2 is SVGIG (reference sequence). In DNA, the CDR3 is TGTGCCCATGGACGCGGGGCCTCCTACGAGCAGTACTTC. Residues: CAHGRGASYEQYF.

The rearrangement joins TRBV6-5 to TRBJ1-1, with unresolved D. This CDR3 spans 15 amino acids. The germline gives CDR1 MNHEY, CDR2 SVGAGI. Trimming pared 5 bases from V and 5 bases from J, leaving 18 bases between. The chain's CDR3 is CASSPPVGTGTEAFF. As DNA, the CDR3 is TGTGCCAGCAGTCCGCCGGTGGGAACGGGGACTGAAGCTTTCTTT.